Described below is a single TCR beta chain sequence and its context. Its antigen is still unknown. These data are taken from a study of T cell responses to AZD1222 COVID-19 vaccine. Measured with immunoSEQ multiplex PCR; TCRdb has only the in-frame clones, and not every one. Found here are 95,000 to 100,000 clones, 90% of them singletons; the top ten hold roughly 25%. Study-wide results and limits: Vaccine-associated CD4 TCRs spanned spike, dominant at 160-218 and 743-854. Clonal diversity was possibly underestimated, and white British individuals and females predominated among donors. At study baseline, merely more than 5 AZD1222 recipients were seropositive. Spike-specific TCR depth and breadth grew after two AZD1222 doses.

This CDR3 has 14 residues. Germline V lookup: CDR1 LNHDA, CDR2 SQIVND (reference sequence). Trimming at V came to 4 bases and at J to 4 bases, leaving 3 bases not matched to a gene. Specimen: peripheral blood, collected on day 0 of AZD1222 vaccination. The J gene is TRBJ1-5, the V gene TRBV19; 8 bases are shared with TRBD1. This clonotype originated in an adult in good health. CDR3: CASSTTGGNQPQHF. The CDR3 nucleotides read TGTGCCAGTAGTACTACAGGGGGGAATCAGCCCCAGCATTTT.